The rows below give T cell receptor beta chains drawn from one sample of a study of radiation and T cells in renal cell carcinoma. This table comes from immunoSEQ multiplex PCR, and its TCRdb copy is limited to in-frame clones, with some not included. The sample records 130,000 or so clones, 75% to 90% being singletons. The sequenced sample was blood, obtained from a patient whose treatment included radiotherapy and nephrectomy. Receptor source: a woman aged 45 to 65 with renal cell carcinoma. CDR3s include the opening cysteine and the closing phenylalanine or tryptophan. The D gene is left open where the match is weak. Where a row states a size, it is once, few, many or the class of an expanded clone; other rows omit it.

clone size: NA
J gene: TRBJ2-5
D gene: TRBD2
V gene: TRBV7-2
CDR3 DNA: TGTGCCAGCAGCTGGGGGCTAGCGGGGGGGCCCCGTGACTTC
CDR3 protein: CASSWGLAGGPRDF

clone size: NA
J gene: TRBJ2-7
D gene: TRBD2
V gene: TRBV5-6
CDR3 DNA: TGTGCCAGCAGCTTTGGTAGCGGGGGACTCTACGAGCAGTACTTC
CDR3 protein: CASSFGSGGLYEQYF

clone size: NA
J gene: TRBJ2-5
D gene: TRBD2
V gene: TRBV7-9
CDR3 DNA: TGTGCCAGCAGCTTGGGGACTAGCGGGGAGACCCAGTACTTC
CDR3 protein: CASSLGTSGETQYF

clone size: once
J gene: TRBJ1-5
D gene: NA
V gene: TRBV28
CDR3 DNA: TGTGCCAGCAGTCCGAACCTGAATCAGCCCCAGCATTTT
CDR3 protein: CASSPNLNQPQHF

clone size: NA
J gene: TRBJ2-1
D gene: NA
V gene: TRBV30
CDR3 DNA: TGTGCCGGGTGGACAGTTAATAATGAGCAGTTCTTC
CDR3 protein: CAGWTVNNEQFF

clone size: NA
J gene: TRBJ2-1
D gene: NA
V gene: TRBV9
CDR3 DNA: TGTGCCAGCAGCGGAGGGGGGGCCCTTCCTTACAATGAGCAGTTCTTC
CDR3 protein: CASSGGGALPYNEQFF

clone size: NA
J gene: TRBJ2-2
D gene: NA
V gene: TRBV7-9
CDR3 DNA: TGTGCCAGCAGCTTGGAGATCACGAACACCGGGGAGCTGTTTTTT
CDR3 protein: CASSLEITNTGELFF

clone size: NA
J gene: TRBJ2-1
D gene: NA
V gene: TRBV4-2
CDR3 DNA: TGTGCCAGCAGCCCCGGAGAAGCAATCGATAATGAGCAGTTCTTC
CDR3 protein: CASSPGEAIDNEQFF

clone size: once
J gene: TRBJ1-1
D gene: TRBD1
V gene: TRBV2
CDR3 DNA: TGTGCCAGCATGCGGACAGGGAATACTGAAGCTTTCTTT
CDR3 protein: CASMRTGNTEAFF

clone size: NA
J gene: TRBJ2-5
D gene: TRBD2
V gene: TRBV30
CDR3 DNA: TGTGCCAGCGGGGTACAAGAGACCCAGTACTTC
CDR3 protein: CASGVQETQYF

clone size: NA
J gene: TRBJ2-3
D gene: NA
V gene: TRBV7-8
CDR3 DNA: TGTGCCAGCAGCTTAGGTCAGGGTACGCAGTATTTT
CDR3 protein: CASSLGQGTQYF

clone size: NA
J gene: TRBJ1-1
D gene: TRBD1
V gene: TRBV6-5
CDR3 DNA: TGTGCCAGCAGTTCGGGACAGATGAACACTGAAGCTTTCTTT
CDR3 protein: CASSSGQMNTEAFF

clone size: NA
J gene: TRBJ2-7
D gene: TRBD1
V gene: TRBV7-2
CDR3 DNA: TGTGCCAGCAGCCCCGGGACAGGGGGATCGTCCATTTATTTC
CDR3 protein: CASSPGTGGSSIYF

clone size: NA
J gene: TRBJ2-1
D gene: TRBD2
V gene: TRBV6-5
CDR3 DNA: TGTGCCAGCAGTTACGATTTGGAGCGGGGTTACAATGAGCAGTTCTTC
CDR3 protein: CASSYDLERGYNEQFF

clone size: NA
J gene: TRBJ1-4
D gene: NA
V gene: TRBV4-3
CDR3 DNA: TGCGCCAGCAGCAAAGACAGAAATGAAAAACTGTTTTTT
CDR3 protein: CASSKDRNEKLFF

clone size: NA
J gene: TRBJ2-7
D gene: TRBD1
V gene: TRBV15
CDR3 DNA: TGTGCCACCAGCAGAGAGGACAGGGAGTCTTACGAGCAGTACTTC
CDR3 protein: CATSREDRESYEQYF

clone size: once
J gene: TRBJ2-7
D gene: TRBD2
V gene: TRBV4-2
CDR3 DNA: TGTGCCAGCAGCCAAGACCCTGGCGGTGGCGGGAGGGCCCTGTCGTACGAGCAGTACTTC
CDR3 protein: CASSQDPGGGGRALSYEQYF

clone size: NA
J gene: TRBJ2-1
D gene: NA
V gene: TRBV19
CDR3 DNA: TGTGCCAGTAGTGGAAGGGGCTACAATGAGCAGTTCTTC
CDR3 protein: CASSGRGYNEQFF

clone size: NA
J gene: TRBJ2-7
D gene: TRBD1
V gene: TRBV13
CDR3 DNA: TGTGCCAGCAGCTCGGGACAGGGTAGGCTCGAGCAGTACTTC
CDR3 protein: CASSSGQGRLEQYF

clone size: NA
J gene: TRBJ2-2
D gene: NA
V gene: TRBV7-9
CDR3 DNA: TGTGCCAGCAGTTGGACCGGGGCCGGGGAGCTGTTTTTT
CDR3 protein: CASSWTGAGELFF

clone size: NA
J gene: TRBJ2-4
D gene: NA
V gene: TRBV11-1
CDR3 DNA: TGTGCCAGCAGCCGGTGGGGAGGTGCCAAAAACATTCAGTACTTC
CDR3 protein: CASSRWGGAKNIQYF

clone size: NA
J gene: TRBJ1-3
D gene: NA
V gene: TRBV9
CDR3 DNA: TGTGCCAGCAGCGTAGGACACCACGGGGACACCATATATTTT
CDR3 protein: CASSVGHHGDTIYF

clone size: NA
J gene: TRBJ2-4
D gene: NA
V gene: TRBV9
CDR3 DNA: TGTGCCAGCAGCGTAGATTTAGAAAACATTCAGTACTTC
CDR3 protein: CASSVDLENIQYF

clone size: NA
J gene: TRBJ2-5
D gene: TRBD1
V gene: TRBV2
CDR3 DNA: TGTGCCAGCACTCGCGGGACAGGGGGCGGAGAGACCCAGTACTTC
CDR3 protein: CASTRGTGGGETQYF

clone size: once
J gene: TRBJ2-1
D gene: NA
V gene: TRBV14
CDR3 DNA: TGTGCCAGCAGCCAAGATGCGGTATCTGAGCAGTTCTTC
CDR3 protein: CASSQDAVSEQFF

clone size: NA
J gene: TRBJ1-4
D gene: TRBD1
V gene: TRBV29-1
CDR3 DNA: TGCAGCGTTGCCGAGACAGGGAATGAAAAACTGTTTTTT
CDR3 protein: CSVAETGNEKLFF

clone size: many
J gene: TRBJ1-4
D gene: NA
V gene: TRBV7-9
CDR3 DNA: TGTGCCAGCAGCTGGGTTAATGAAAAACTGTTTTTT
CDR3 protein: CASSWVNEKLFF

clone size: NA
J gene: TRBJ2-3
D gene: TRBD2
V gene: TRBV25-1
CDR3 DNA: TGTGCCAGCAGCGGTAGCGGGGGGGCCACAGATACGCAGTATTTT
CDR3 protein: CASSGSGGATDTQYF

clone size: NA
J gene: TRBJ2-7
D gene: TRBD1
V gene: TRBV11-3
CDR3 DNA: TGTGCCAGCAGCCCGGACAGGCTCGACGAGCAGTACTTC
CDR3 protein: CASSPDRLDEQYF

clone size: NA
J gene: TRBJ2-1
D gene: NA
V gene: TRBV11-2
CDR3 DNA: TGTGCCAGCAGCTTACCGGGTAGGTTCGGATCATACAATGAGCAGTTCTTC
CDR3 protein: CASSLPGRFGSYNEQFF

clone size: NA
J gene: TRBJ2-6
D gene: TRBD1
V gene: TRBV19
CDR3 DNA: TGTGCCAGTAGTCCGGGGACAGCTGGGGCCAACGTCCTGACTTTC
CDR3 protein: CASSPGTAGANVLTF